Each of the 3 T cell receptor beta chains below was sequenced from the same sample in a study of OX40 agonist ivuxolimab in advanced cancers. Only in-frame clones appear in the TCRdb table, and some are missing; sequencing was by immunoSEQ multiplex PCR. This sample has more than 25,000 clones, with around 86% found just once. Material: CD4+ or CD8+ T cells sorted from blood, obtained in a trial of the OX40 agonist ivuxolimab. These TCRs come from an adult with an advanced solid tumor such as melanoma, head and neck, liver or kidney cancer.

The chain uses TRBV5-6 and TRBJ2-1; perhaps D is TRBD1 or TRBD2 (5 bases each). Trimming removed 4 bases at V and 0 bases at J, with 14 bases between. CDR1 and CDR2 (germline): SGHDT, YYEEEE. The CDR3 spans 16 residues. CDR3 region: CASSLEGPSSYNEQFF. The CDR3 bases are TGTGCCAGCAGCCTCGAGGGGCCGAGCTCCTACAATGAGCAGTTCTTC.

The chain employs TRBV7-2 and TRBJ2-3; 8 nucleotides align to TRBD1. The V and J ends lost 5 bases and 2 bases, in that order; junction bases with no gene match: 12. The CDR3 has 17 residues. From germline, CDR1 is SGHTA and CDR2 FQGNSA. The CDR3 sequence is CASSPYWTGTTTDTQYF. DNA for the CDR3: TGTGCCAGCAGCCCTTATTGGACAGGGACAACCACAGATACGCAGTATTTT.

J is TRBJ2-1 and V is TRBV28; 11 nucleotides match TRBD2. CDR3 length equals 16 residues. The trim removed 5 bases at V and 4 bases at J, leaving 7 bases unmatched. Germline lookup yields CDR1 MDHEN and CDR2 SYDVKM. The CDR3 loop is CASSLSLAGGYNEQFF. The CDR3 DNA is TGTGCCAGCAGTCTCTCTCTAGCGGGGGGATACAATGAGCAGTTCTTC.